Listed below are T cell receptor beta chains from one sample, sequenced in a study of monozygotic twins with inflammatory bowel disease. Reanalyzing the 5' RACE reads, TCRdb keeps one entry per CDR3 protein, without DNA. In total, the table holds some 300,000 distinct CDR3 sequences. Sample: blood. All receptors derive from a human donor with ulcerative colitis or Crohn's disease, or a healthy co-twin of an affected twin (not recorded which). CDR3s include the opening cysteine and the closing phenylalanine or tryptophan.

V gene	J gene	CDR3 protein
TRBV19	TRBJ1-5	CASRPTGGPYSNQPQHF
TRBV7-2	TRBJ2-1	CASTGQGRENEQFF
TRBV5-1	TRBJ2-3	CASSLPRREDTQYF
TRBV7-2	TRBJ2-3	CASSLEVYADTQYF
TRBV10-3	TRBJ2-1	CAISGRGNRDEQFF
TRBV5-1	TRBJ2-7	CASSLFRGTGYEQYF
TRBV7-2	TRBJ2-1	CASSPQTGSPYNEQFF
TRBV5-6	TRBJ2-7	CASSLGTDLEQYF
TRBV24-1	TRBJ2-3	CATSDFAAGASTDTQYF
TRBV29-1	TRBJ2-7	CSVENGYRAIYEQYF
TRBV5-1	TRBJ2-2	CASNGYTPGELFF
TRBV5-1	TRBJ2-7	CASSLEGTGAEQYF
TRBV5-1	TRBJ2-2	CASSLASGESTGELFF
TRBV27	TRBJ2-1	CASSIGGVSYNEQFF
TRBV15	TRBJ2-7	CATSPGLAVPSGYEQYF